This TCR beta chain was profiled in a study of blood T cell repertoires in COVID-19 (dated by TCRdb to the early 2020s). The study in broad terms: Collaborator samples came from the United States, Italy and Spain and covered acute and convalescent phases of COVID-19. The samples were drawn from two sources: the first 160 participants of the ongoing ImmuneRACE study, and 1,000 to 1,500 subjects contributed by 6 global collaborators. Where HLA class I and class II types were available, the types were taken from metadata supplied by the sample provider, not from assay-based typing. The dataset comprised deeply sampled blood TCRbeta repertoires from subjects exposed to, actively infected with, or recovered from COVID-19. The prospective study material was composed of cDNA or gDNA derived from T cells, B-cell-depleted T cells, or PBMCs. A freely available public database, intended as a resource for researchers studying the immune response to SARS-CoV-2, is where the repertoires were released. The sample metadata nearly always contained a de-identified subject ID, COVID-19 status, age in years and sex.

To note about this clone: Its antigen is not yet known. Within one base of it there is no much larger clone, and no base qualities were kept.

The immunoSEQ Assay, a bias-controlled multiplex PCR, was used to amplify TCRbeta CDR3 regions from genomic DNA. In the original analysis: The number of nucleated cells in each sample was estimated by amplification of reference gene primers within the assay. Sequence reads were collapsed and filtered to measure the absolute abundance of every unique TCRbeta CDR3 rearrangement. For each sample, productive Simpson clonality was calculated by taking the square root of Simpson's diversity index across productive rearrangements. Here the immuneACCESS table is served through TCRdb, limited to in-frame sequences with V and J called. Missing clones are a known gap in these copies; in checked studies unresolved V genes cover under half, and the rest lacks a known reason. V and J calls and clone size come straight from that table; D and trimming were deduced from the DNA. The table for this sample lists a few hundred thousand clones; approximately 86% of them were counted only once. The ten largest clones take up roughly 4% of the sample.

Study-wide conclusions, independent of this receptor: The quantity of clinical and demographic metadata differed by source and by participant and was supplied without curation.

In the prospective study, participants were roughly 18 to 90 years old, resided in 24 geographic areas of the United States, and were enrolled through a virtual design. Cohort assignment in the prospective study relied on participant-reported clinical history from a screening survey and a study questionnaire. A participant counted as exposed if, within 2 weeks of entering the study, that participant had been in contact with someone who had a PCR-confirmed or clinician-diagnosed COVID-19 case. Each participant in the prospective study had whole blood, serum and a nasopharyngeal or oropharyngeal swab collected by mobile phlebotomists. Participants in the prospective study had the option to provide additional blood draws and questionnaires over a roughly two-month period. Prospective study blood samples were shipped either frozen or at room temperature before DNA extraction. After removal of 3 bases from V and 2 bases from J, the junction retains 7 bases not matched to a gene. From its cysteine to its phenylalanine, the CDR3 spans 16 amino acids. Only the CDR3 DNA stays, 48 bases, in frame from base 1. For CDR1 and CDR2, the germline V gene (reference sequence) lists MNHEY and SMNVEV.

Sequencing was carried out using PBMCs or T cells enriched from blood (not recorded which). Recombination linked TRBV27 to TRBJ2-7; a stretch of 10 junction bases matches TRBD1. The clonotype comes from a woman in her twenties or thirties who had been exposed to COVID-19. The DNA sequence reads TGTGCCAGCAGTTTTTTGACAGGGGGCTCCCCCTACGAGCAGTACTTC. It specifies CASSFLTGGSPYEQYF.